This T cell receptor (beta chain) was sequenced during a study of T cells in Graves' hyperthyroidism and ophthalmopathy. A patient was excluded if there was uncontrolled infection, other autoimmune disease, pregnancy or lactation. Germline V gene data show CDR1 as LNHNV and CDR2 as YYDKDF (reference sequence). The V and J ends lost 4 bases and 7 bases respectively, with 19 bases between them. The CDR3 sequence is 15 residues long. Note on this clonotype: Its antigen is unknown.

Study results and limitations: Classification by a 13 V-J model distinguished ophthalmopathy from stable hyperthyroidism.

Amplified TCR beta CDR3 regions derived from RNA transcripts. In the first-round RT-PCR of the TCR CDR3, the HTBI primer set was used. TCRdb processed the multiplex PCR reads anew with MiXCR; each CDR3 protein has one entry. The data contain approximately 510,000 distinct CDR3 sequences, around 43% of them singletons. The specimen sequenced was peripheral blood or thyroid tissue (not recorded which). The TCR comes from an adult woman with Graves' disease, either hyperthyroidism or ophthalmopathy (not recorded which). This sequence joins TRBV15 and TRBJ1-2, with D perhaps matching TRBD1 (5 bases). The CDR3 region is CATSTWGRDGGGYTF. DNA for the CDR3: TGTGCCACCAGCACTTGGGGCCGGGACGGGGGTGGCTACACCTTC.